This TCR beta chain came from a study of blood T cell repertoires in COVID-19. As for the study in general: Samples taken during acute and convalescent COVID-19 were collected in the United States, Italy and Spain.

In the authors' workflow: Reference gene primer amplification yielded estimated nucleated cell counts. Clones were read by immunoSEQ multiplex PCR, and TCRdb kept only the in-frame ones, dropping some. D and trimming were read from the DNA, whereas the V and J calls and clone size are those reported in that table. The table lists about 350,000 clones, around nine tenths of them singletons. Germline CDR1 and CDR2: SGHNT and YYREEE (reference sequence). The CDR3 totals 14 residues. Between the trimmed V and J ends, which lost 0 bases and 2 bases, there was a span of 6 bases. This sequence joins TRBV5-4 and TRBJ1-3; the D gene is possibly TRBD1 (6 bases). The specimen was peripheral blood. This TCR was recovered from a woman between 65 and 79 years old with COVID-19, enrolled during active disease. CDR3 DNA sequence: TGTGCCAGCAGCTTGGACAGGGCTGGAAACACCATATATTTT. Translated, it gives CASSLDRAGNTIYF.